The 20 T cell receptor beta chains given below trace back to one sample, sequenced in a study of T cell changes during pregnancy in multiple sclerosis. Some clones are missing from TCRdb's copy, which holds only in-frame ones; the method was immunoSEQ multiplex PCR. The sample holds about 67,000 clones, roughly 90% seen once. Specimen: peripheral blood, collected in the second trimester of pregnancy. The origin of the receptors is a female donor with multiple sclerosis, enrolled in a pregnancy study.

The chain carries TRBV10-1 and TRBJ2-3, with TRBD2 identical over 10 bases. V gave up 4 bases and J gave up 2 bases; unmatched junction bases: 9. CDR1 and CDR2 (germline): WNHNN, SYGVQD (reference sequence). The CDR3 is made up of 17 amino acids. The CDR3 region is CASSGPAGGPDTDTQYF. The CDR3, as DNA: TGCGCCAGCAGTGGCCCAGCGGGAGGGCCCGACACAGATACGCAGTATTTT.

This rearrangement joins TRBV5-1 to TRBJ1-1; the D gene is possibly TRBD1 (6 bases). The CDR3 loop spans 15 amino acids. The V end was cut by 0 bases, the J end by 1 base, with 10 bases between. Germline V gene lookup returns CDR1 SGHRS and CDR2 YFSETQ. In DNA, the CDR3 is TGCGCCAGCAGCTTGGCCCCGGGACAGAACACTGAAGCTTTCTTT. Amino acids: CASSLAPGQNTEAFF.

V is TRBV30 and J is TRBJ2-1; TRBD2 might be the D (5 bases). The CDR3 contains 12 residues. CDR1 is GTSNPN, CDR2 SVGIG, per germline (reference sequence). Between the trimmed V and J ends, which lost 4 bases and 8 bases, there was a span of 12 bases. The DNA of the CDR3 is TGTGCCTGGAAGCTAGGGCGGGATGAGCAGTTCTTC. Its protein is CAWKLGRDEQFF.

As DNA, the CDR3 is TGTGCCAGCGGCCGAGGCTCTGGAAACACCATATATTTT. Translated: CASGRGSGNTIYF. The chain couples TRBV7-6 to TRBJ1-3; no clear D. Germline values: CDR1 SGHVS, CDR2 FNYEAQ. Trimming removed 8 bases at V and 0 bases at J, with 8 bases between. The CDR3 has 13 residues.

The chain combines TRBV10-2 with TRBJ1-2, with TRBD1 matching over 10 bases. With 6 bases clipped from V and 5 bases from J, the junction kept 9 bases outside the gene matches. In germline, CDR1 is WSHSY, CDR2 SAAADI. The CDR3 contains 15 residues. CDR3 nucleotide sequence: TGCGCCAGCAGCTTTTCGGACAGGGGGGAATATGGCTACACCTTC. Translated: CASSFSDRGEYGYTF.

The rearrangement links TRBV30 to TRBJ1-5; possible D gene TRBD1, 6 bases. Germline-derived CDR1 and CDR2 are GTSNPN and SVGIG (reference sequence). V dropped 3 bases and J dropped 3 bases, with 12 bases sitting between them. The CDR3 totals 14 residues. CDR3 nucleotide sequence: TGTGCCTGGAGAAAGGACAGATTCAATCAGCCCCAGCATTTT. Translated, it gives CAWRKDRFNQPQHF.

The CDR3 nucleotides are TGCAGCTCCCGGGACACGTTTAATGAGCAGTTCTTC. It specifies CSSRDTFNEQFF. The rearrangement links TRBV29-1 to TRBJ2-1; perhaps TRBD1 as D (6 bases). Germline CDR1 is SQVTM and CDR2 is ANQGSEA. The CDR3 is made up of 12 amino acids. V was shortened by 8 bases and J by 7 bases, with 15 bases between the two germline ends.

The gene calls are TRBV6-5 and TRBJ2-5; tentatively, D is TRBD2 (6 bases). V lost 1 base and J 1 base, leaving 7 bases between the germline ends. CDR3 length: 14 amino acids. CDR1 and CDR2 from the germline V gene are MNHEY and SVGAGI. The CDR3 here is CASSYLTSQETQYF. The DNA of the CDR3 is TGTGCCAGCAGTTACTTGACTAGCCAAGAGACCCAGTACTTC.

This chain links TRBV9 with TRBJ1-3; tentative D call: TRBD1 (5 bases). V was shortened by 3 bases and J by 8 bases, with 21 bases between the two germline ends. Germline V gives CDR1 SGDLS, CDR2 YYNGEE. The CDR3 runs 16 residues. In DNA form, the CDR3 reads TGTGCCAGCAGCGAGGGGACTCCACCAACAAGGGACACCATATATTTT. Translated, it gives CASSEGTPPTRDTIYF.

V and J are TRBV7-2 and TRBJ2-7, with 8 bases that match TRBD2. The CDR3 consists of 17 residues. With V trimmed by 4 bases and J by 3 bases, 14 bases remained unmatched. The germline V gene has CDR1 SGHTA and CDR2 FQGNSA. DNA for the CDR3: TGTGCCAGCAGCTCCCCTTCCGACGGGGGGGGATTCTACGAGCAGTACTTC. This codes for CASSSPSDGGGFYEQYF.

J is TRBJ2-5 and V is TRBV30; TRBD2 aligns across 14 bases. CDR3 length: 15 amino acids. The germline gives CDR1 GTSNPN, CDR2 SVGIG (reference sequence). Trimming removed 5 bases from V and 0 bases from J; junction bases left unmatched: 2. The CDR3 reads CAWGLAGGYQETQYF. CDR3 DNA sequence: TGTGCCTGGGGACTAGCGGGGGGTTACCAAGAGACCCAGTACTTC.

This rearrangement joins TRBV27 to TRBJ1-2; 8 nucleotides align to TRBD1. Germline CDR1 reads MNHEY; CDR2 reads SMNVEV (reference sequence). J lost 6 bases, V lost 4 bases, and 16 bases had no gene match. This CDR3 has 17 amino acids. The CDR3 DNA is TGTGCCAGCAGTTCCACACCCGGGACAGGTCTTCGAGATGGCTACACCTTC. Translation: CASSSTPGTGLRDGYTF.

The V call is TRBV5-1, the J call TRBJ1-5; no firm D call. The CDR3 is 13 amino acids. Trimming removed 0 bases from V and 5 bases from J, with 6 bases in between. Germline values: CDR1 SGHRS, CDR2 YFSETQ. The CDR3 loop is CASSLGPDQPQHF. In DNA form, the CDR3 reads TGCGCCAGCAGCTTGGGTCCCGATCAGCCCCAGCATTTT.

This chain links TRBV10-3 with TRBJ1-5, with 7 positions matching TRBD1. The CDR3 length is 13 residues. Germline-derived CDR1 and CDR2 are ENHRY and SYGVKD. Germline trimming cut 6 bases from V and 5 bases from J; bases unmatched to any gene: 4. CDR3 sequence (DNA): TGTGCCATCAGACAGGGGTTTGATCAGCCCCAGCATTTT. Translating it yields CAIRQGFDQPQHF.

The V and J genes are TRBV11-2 and TRBJ1-6; no firm D call. Germline CDR1 SGHAT, CDR2 FQNNGV. This CDR3 is built from 14 residues. With 3 bases removed from V and 7 bases from J, the gap between germline ends came to 10 bases. The CDR3 here is CASSFVAGNSPLHF. The CDR3, as DNA: TGTGCCAGCAGCTTTGTGGCGGGGAATTCACCCCTCCACTTT.

The chain is built from TRBV6-4 and TRBJ2-3; a possible D gene is TRBD2 (6 bases). V was trimmed by 4 bases and J by 0 bases, leaving 11 bases between them. The CDR3 length is 15 residues. The germline CDR1 and CDR2 sequences are MRHNA and SNTAGT. The CDR3 here is CASSAQSGSTDTQYF. CDR3 in DNA: TGTGCCAGCAGTGCACAGAGCGGGAGCACAGATACGCAGTATTTT.

The genes are TRBV6-5 and TRBJ2-1; no clear D. The V and J ends lost 6 bases and 0 bases respectively, with 12 bases between them. The CDR3 has 15 amino acids. Germline V gene lookup returns CDR1 MNHEY and CDR2 SVGAGI. The CDR3 nucleotides are TGTGCCAGCAGCCGCCTACTAAGCTCCTACAATGAGCAGTTCTTC. The encoded protein is CASSRLLSSYNEQFF.

The J gene is TRBJ1-2, the V gene TRBV5-1; D is unresolved. CDR1 SGHRS and CDR2 YFSETQ come from the germline V gene. Trimming left V 2 bases short and J 7 bases short, with 9 bases between. This CDR3 has 12 amino acids. The chain's CDR3 is CASSLGGVGYTF. CDR3 sequence (DNA): TGCGCCAGCAGCTTAGGCGGGGTTGGCTACACCTTC.

This rearrangement joins TRBV9 to TRBJ2-2; 8 bases agree with TRBD2. The CDR3 consists of 15 residues. CDR1 is SGDLS and CDR2 is YYNGEE in the germline V gene. The V gene end was trimmed by 4 bases and the J gene end by 2 bases; junction bases not matched to a gene: 4. The chain's CDR3 is CASSPRTSNTGELFF. The CDR3 DNA sequence: TGTGCCAGCAGCCCCCGGACTAGCAACACCGGGGAGCTGTTTTTT.

V and J are TRBV27 and TRBJ2-7; no definite D call. In germline, CDR1 is MNHEY, CDR2 SMNVEV (reference sequence). The CDR3 is 16 amino acids. V lost 0 bases and J 4 bases, leaving 16 bases between the germline ends. CDR3 nucleotides: TGTGCCAGCAGTTTATCGGTTTCCAGTCTGGAGTACGAGCAGTACTTC. The encoded protein is CASSLSVSSLEYEQYF.